The clone carrying this T cell receptor beta chain showed up many times. Its specificity is not known. Trimming removed 5 bases from V and 3 bases from J, with 14 bases in between. The CDR3 loop spans 14 amino acids. The germline CDR1 and CDR2 sequences are SGHTA and FQGNSA. The sample originates from a study of T-cell reconstitution after alpha-beta-depleted transplantation in children. Researchers prepared the TCRbeta library using unique molecular identifiers, the study reports. TCRdb called the PCR reads again in MiXCR, with one record for every CDR3 protein. The sample carries 28,000 or so distinct CDR3 sequences, roughly a sixth recorded once. Study outcomes and limitations: Some patients' high day-60 TCRbeta diversity was attributed to recipient cells surviving conditioning. Several hundred expanded graft clones reportedly supplied alpha-beta T cells about two months after transplant.

The clonotype was recovered from a male patient aged 2 to 9 who had a stem cell transplant for acute lymphoblastic leukemia, so the T cells may come from the graft donor. Sample: PBMCs, mostly from graft donor cells, taken 60 days after TCRalphabeta/CD19-depleted stem cell transplant. V usage is TRBV7-2 and J usage is TRBJ2-7; TRBD1 might be the D (6 bases). Written as DNA, the CDR3 is TGTGCCAGCAGCCGAACAGGGACCGGCTACGAGCAGTACTTC. Its protein product is CASSRTGTGYEQYF.